This record covers a single T cell receptor (beta chain). What it recognizes is unknown. The data originate from a study of neoadjuvant anti-PD-1 for oral cavity cancer. On the study more broadly: Around day 43, patients without progression received a fourth nivolumab dose before surgery.

Patients had newly diagnosed, untreated stage II-IVA oral cavity squamous cell carcinoma. These oral cavity squamous cell carcinomas were HPV-negative and locally advanced. The CDR3 runs 16 residues. The V and J ends lost 1 base and 1 base respectively, with 11 bases between them. CDR1 is SEHNR and CDR2 is FQNEAQ in the germline V gene (reference sequence). The data were produced by immunoSEQ multiplex PCR, yet TCRdb's version contains in-frame clones alone and is incomplete. The sample holds around 30,000 clones, more than 75% seen once. Study observations and caveats: Treg/Th17 ratio rose with pretreatment blood and fell with post-treatment tumor TCRbeta clonality.

The V call is TRBV7-9, the J call TRBJ1-5; D remains ambiguous. The sequence was obtained from a person between 40 and 85 years old with oral cavity squamous cell carcinoma. The sequencing used PBMCs, collected before nivolumab (anti-PD-1) treatment. CDR3 sequence: CASSLGTGMSNQPQHF. DNA of the CDR3: TGTGCCAGCAGCTTAGGGACGGGGATGAGCAATCAGCCCCAGCATTTT.